Listed below are T cell receptor beta chains from one sample, sequenced in a study of T cell repertoires in cytomegalovirus infection. Their antigens remain unidentified. TCRdb reanalysed the reads using MiXCR and keeps one entry per CDR3 protein. Of about 890,000 distinct CDR3 sequences listed, around 31% are singletons. The sequencing here drew on cultured CD8+ T cells from PBMCs, taken from culture after CMV antigen stimulation. Receptors were obtained from a human donor in good health (CMV status not recorded). Some clones in this sample may be carry-over from other donors' samples. Both conserved end residues are part of each CDR3. The D gene is left open where the match is weak. Clone size is stated in some rows and not others, as once, few, many or a class when expanded.

D gene	J gene	clone size	V gene	CDR3 protein	CDR3 DNA
TRBD1	TRBJ1-2	many	TRBV11-2	CASSAGQGVYGYTF	TGTGCCAGCAGCGCCGGACAGGGCGTTTACGGCTACACCTTC
-	TRBJ1-2	-	TRBV10-3	CAISEERGLPYGYTF	TGTGCCATCAGTGAGGAGAGGGGTCTACCGTATGGCTACACCTTC
TRBD1	TRBJ1-2	few	TRBV7-6	CASSSSGTGFFYGYTF	TGTGCCAGCAGCTCCAGCGGGACAGGGTTTTTCTATGGCTACACCTTC
-	TRBJ2-7	-	TRBV2	CASEGGKSYEQYF	TGTGCCAGCGAGGGGGGCAAATCCTACGAGCAGTACTTC
-	TRBJ1-6	-	TRBV27	CASRSYNSPLHF	TGTGCCAGTCGGTCCTATAATTCACCCCTCCACTTT
-	TRBJ1-4	-	TRBV4-2	CASSQDWPGENEKLFF	TGTGCCAGCAGCCAAGATTGGCCAGGGGAAAATGAAAAACTGTTTTTT
TRBD2	TRBJ2-1	many	TRBV7-8	CASSLRGLSDNEQFF	TGTGCCAGCAGCTTAAGGGGACTAAGCGACAATGAGCAGTTCTTC
-	TRBJ1-1	-	TRBV6-1	CASSGLGRLGGTEAFF	TGTGCCAGCAGCGGCCTGGGGAGGCTCGGGGGGACTGAAGCTTTCTTT
-	TRBJ1-4	few	TRBV13	CASSLLLTGPNEKLFF	TGTGCCAGCAGCCTTCTACTTACCGGACCTAATGAAAAACTGTTTTTT
-	TRBJ1-2	few	TRBV9	CASSSEGRSERGDRGYTF	TGTGCCAGCAGCTCCGAAGGCAGGAGCGAAAGGGGAGATCGTGGCTACACCTTC
-	TRBJ2-1	-	TRBV5-1	CASSLGFQDGYYNEQFF	TGCGCCAGCAGCTTGGGCTTTCAGGACGGATATTACAATGAGCAGTTCTTC
TRBD1	TRBJ1-2	few	TRBV5-6	CASSPTGLSYRYTF	TGTGCCAGCAGCCCGACAGGGCTCTCCTATCGCTACACCTTC
-	TRBJ2-3	-	TRBV10-3	CAIMRDLDTQYF	TGTGCCATCATGAGGGACCTAGATACGCAGTATTTT
-	TRBJ2-2	few	TRBV12-3/TRBV12-4	CASTKGGRATGELFF	TGTGCCAGCACCAAGGGGGGGCGGGCCACCGGGGAGCTGTTTTTT
-	TRBJ2-1	-	TRBV2	CASSEGYAFF	TGTGCCAGCAGTGAAGGGTACGCGTTCTTC
-	TRBJ1-6	-	TRBV4-1	CASSRGIDNSPLHF	TGCGCCAGCAGCCGGGGTATCGATAATTCACCCCTCCACTTT
-	TRBJ2-7	few	TRBV6-6	CASSYSVRDPLDEQYF	TGTGCCAGCAGTTACTCAGTCCGGGACCCCCTCGACGAGCAGTACTTC
TRBD1	TRBJ1-2	few	TRBV6-2/TRBV6-3	CASSSDRAEGYTF	TGTGCCAGCAGTTCGGACAGGGCAGAGGGCTACACCTTC
TRBD1	TRBJ1-2	-	TRBV20-1	CSAVGGAGYGYTF	TGCAGTGCTGTAGGGGGCGCCGGCTATGGCTACACCTTC
-	TRBJ2-1	few	TRBV4-2	CASSQDKQGSYNEQFF	TGTGCCAGCAGCCAAGATAAGCAGGGGTCCTACAATGAGCAGTTCTTC
-	TRBJ1-6	-	TRBV7-9	CASRLRDGDNSPLHF	TGTGCCAGCAGACTCCGGGACGGGGATAATTCACCCCTCCACTTT
-	TRBJ1-5	-	TRBV6-6	CASQSSGEQPQHF	TGTGCCAGCCAGAGCTCAGGGGAACAGCCCCAGCATTTT
TRBD1	TRBJ1-2	-	TRBV2	CGQGGLGYTF	TGTGGACAGGGGGGTTTAGGCTACACCTTC
-	TRBJ2-2	few	TRBV7-8	CASSFPGYTGELFF	TGTGCCAGCAGCTTCCCAGGGTACACCGGGGAGCTGTTTTTT
TRBD1	TRBJ1-1	many	TRBV7-2	CASSRNRGLDTEAFF	TGTGCCAGCAGCCGGAACAGGGGGCTGGACACTGAAGCTTTCTTT
-	TRBJ1-5	-	TRBV7-9	CASSLGTRGNQPQHF	TGTGCCAGCAGCTTAGGCACCCGAGGCAATCAGCCCCAGCATTTT
-	TRBJ2-7	-	TRBV4-1	CASSQDSGSYEQYF	TGCGCCAGCAGCCAAGATTCGGGGTCCTACGAGCAGTACTTC
-	TRBJ2-7	-	TRBV9	CASSVAPDSYEQYF	TGTGCCAGCAGCGTAGCCCCAGACTCCTACGAGCAGTACTTC
-	TRBJ2-1	many	TRBV7-9	CASSLGAGNEQFF	TGTGCCAGCAGCTTAGGGGCGGGGAATGAGCAGTTCTTC
-	TRBJ2-1	-	TRBV12-5	CASGVIHYNEQFF	TGTGCTAGTGGTGTCATTCACTACAATGAGCAGTTCTTC
-	TRBJ2-1	-	TRBV15	CATSVGLGYNEQFF	TGTGCCACCAGCGTGGGCCTCGGATACAATGAGCAGTTCTTC
-	TRBJ1-2	-	TRBV5-6	CASSYLAGLSGYTF	TGTGCCAGCAGCTACCTCGCGGGATTGAGTGGCTACACCTTC